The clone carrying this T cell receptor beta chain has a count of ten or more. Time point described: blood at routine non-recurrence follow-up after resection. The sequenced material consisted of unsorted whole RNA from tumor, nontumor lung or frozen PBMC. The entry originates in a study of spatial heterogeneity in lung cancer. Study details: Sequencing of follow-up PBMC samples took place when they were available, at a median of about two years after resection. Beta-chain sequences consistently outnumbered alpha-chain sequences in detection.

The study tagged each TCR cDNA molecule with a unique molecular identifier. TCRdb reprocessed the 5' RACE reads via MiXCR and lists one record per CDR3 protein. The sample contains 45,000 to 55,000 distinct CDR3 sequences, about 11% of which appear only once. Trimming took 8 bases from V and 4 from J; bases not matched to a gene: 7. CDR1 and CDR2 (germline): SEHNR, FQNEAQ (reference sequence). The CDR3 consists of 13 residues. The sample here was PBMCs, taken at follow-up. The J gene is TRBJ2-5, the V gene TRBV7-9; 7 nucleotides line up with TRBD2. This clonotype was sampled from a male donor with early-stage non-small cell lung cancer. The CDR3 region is CASGPGGGETQYF. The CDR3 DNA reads TGTGCCAGCGGCCCGGGAGGTGGAGAGACCCAGTACTTC. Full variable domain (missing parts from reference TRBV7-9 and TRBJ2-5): DTGVSQNPRHKITKRGQNVTFRCDPISEHNRLYWYRQTLGQGPEFLTYFQNEAQLEKSRLLSDRFSAERPKGSFSTLEIQRTEQGDSAMYLCASGPGGGETQYFGPGTRLLVL.